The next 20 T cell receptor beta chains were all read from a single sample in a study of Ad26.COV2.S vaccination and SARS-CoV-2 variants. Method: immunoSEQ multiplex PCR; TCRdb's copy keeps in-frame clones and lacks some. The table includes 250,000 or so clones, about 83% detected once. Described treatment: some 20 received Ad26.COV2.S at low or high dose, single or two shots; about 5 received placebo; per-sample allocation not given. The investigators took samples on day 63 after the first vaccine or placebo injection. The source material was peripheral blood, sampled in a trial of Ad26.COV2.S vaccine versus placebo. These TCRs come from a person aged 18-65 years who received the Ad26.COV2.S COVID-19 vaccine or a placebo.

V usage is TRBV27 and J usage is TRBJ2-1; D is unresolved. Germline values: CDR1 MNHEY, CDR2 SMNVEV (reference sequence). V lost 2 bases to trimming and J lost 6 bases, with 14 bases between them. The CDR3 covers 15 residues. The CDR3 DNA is TGTGCCAGCAGTTTAAGGTGGGCGACTTCCAATGAGCAGTTCTTC. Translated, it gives CASSLRWATSNEQFF.

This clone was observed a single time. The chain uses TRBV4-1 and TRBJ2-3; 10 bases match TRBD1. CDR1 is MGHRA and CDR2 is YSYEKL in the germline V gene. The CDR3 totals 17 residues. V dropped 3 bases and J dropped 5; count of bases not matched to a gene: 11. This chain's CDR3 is CASSQAGTGERKDTQYF. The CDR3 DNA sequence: TGCGCCAGCAGCCAGGCCGGGACAGGGGAACGGAAAGATACGCAGTATTTT.

CDR3 protein: CASSYPLGQGYGYTF. The CDR3 DNA follows: TGTGCCAGCAGTTACCCGCTGGGACAGGGTTATGGCTACACCTTC. V and J are TRBV6-2 or TRBV6-3 and TRBJ1-2; 9 bases match TRBD1. V lost 2 bases, J lost 5 bases, and 6 bases stayed unmatched. Germline loops: CDR1 MNHEY, CDR2 SVGEGT. There are 15 residues in the CDR3.

CDR3 region: CASSIDRSYGYTF. CDR3 nucleotide sequence: TGTGCCAGTAGTATTGACCGGTCCTATGGCTACACCTTC. The chain recombines TRBV19 with TRBJ1-2; D remains ambiguous. The V and J ends lost 3 bases and 4 bases respectively, with 9 bases between them. The CDR3 contains 13 residues. In germline, CDR1 is LNHDA, CDR2 SQIVND (reference sequence). Supplemented by reference TRBV19 and TRBJ1-2, the full variable domain reads DGGITQSPKYLFRKEGQNVTLSCEQNLNHDAMYWYRQDPGQGLRLIYYSQIVNDFQKGDIAEGYSVSREKKESFPLTVTSAQKNPTAFYLCASSIDRSYGYTFGSGTRLTVV.

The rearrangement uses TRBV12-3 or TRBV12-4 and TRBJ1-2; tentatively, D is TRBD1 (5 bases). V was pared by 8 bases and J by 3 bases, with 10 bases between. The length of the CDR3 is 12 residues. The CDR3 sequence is CASSGGDYGYTF. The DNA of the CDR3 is TGTGCCAGCTCGGGAGGGGACTATGGCTACACCTTC.

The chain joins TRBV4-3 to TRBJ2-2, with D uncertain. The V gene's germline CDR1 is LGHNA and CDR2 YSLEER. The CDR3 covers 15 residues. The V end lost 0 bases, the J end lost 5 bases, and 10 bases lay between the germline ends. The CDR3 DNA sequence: TGCGCCAGCAGCCAAGATTCAGTTAAGACCGGGGAGCTGTTTTTT. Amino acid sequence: CASSQDSVKTGELFF.

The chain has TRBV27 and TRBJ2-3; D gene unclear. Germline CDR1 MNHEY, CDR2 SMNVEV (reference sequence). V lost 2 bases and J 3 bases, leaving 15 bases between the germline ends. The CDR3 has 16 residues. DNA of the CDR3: TGTGCCAGCAGTTTAAGTAATTTGGCCCGGACAGATACGCAGTATTTT. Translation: CASSLSNLARTDTQYF.

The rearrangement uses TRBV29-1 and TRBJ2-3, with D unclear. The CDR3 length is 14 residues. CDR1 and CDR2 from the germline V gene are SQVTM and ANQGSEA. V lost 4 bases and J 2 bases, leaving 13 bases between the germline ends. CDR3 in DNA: TGCAGCGTTGCGTTTTCACGAATCACAGATACGCAGTATTTT. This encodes CSVAFSRITDTQYF.

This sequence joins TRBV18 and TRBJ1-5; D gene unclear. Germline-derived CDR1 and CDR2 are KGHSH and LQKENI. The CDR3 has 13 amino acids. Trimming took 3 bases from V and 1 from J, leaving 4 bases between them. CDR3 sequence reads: CASSPKSNQPQHF. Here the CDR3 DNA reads TGTGCCAGCTCACCGAAAAGCAATCAGCCCCAGCATTTT.

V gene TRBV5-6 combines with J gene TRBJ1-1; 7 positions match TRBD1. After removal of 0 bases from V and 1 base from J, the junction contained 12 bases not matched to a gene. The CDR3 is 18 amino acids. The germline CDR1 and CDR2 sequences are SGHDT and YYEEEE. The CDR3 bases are TGTGCCAGCAGCTTGGCCCGGGGACAGAGATACTCGAACACTGAAGCTTTCTTT. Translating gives CASSLARGQRYSNTEAFF.

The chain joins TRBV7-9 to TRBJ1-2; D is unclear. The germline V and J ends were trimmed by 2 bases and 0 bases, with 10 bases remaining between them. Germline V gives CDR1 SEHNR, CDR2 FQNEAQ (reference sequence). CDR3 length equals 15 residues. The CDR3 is CASSLRQNSNYGYTF. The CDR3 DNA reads TGTGCCAGCAGCTTACGGCAGAACTCTAACTATGGCTACACCTTC.

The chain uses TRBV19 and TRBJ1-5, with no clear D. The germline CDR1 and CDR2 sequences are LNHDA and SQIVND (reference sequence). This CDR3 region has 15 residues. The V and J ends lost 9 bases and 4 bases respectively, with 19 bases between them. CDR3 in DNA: TGTGCCAGCCTAGACGCTCGGAGACCGAATCAGCCCCAGCATTTT. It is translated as CASLDARRPNQPQHF.

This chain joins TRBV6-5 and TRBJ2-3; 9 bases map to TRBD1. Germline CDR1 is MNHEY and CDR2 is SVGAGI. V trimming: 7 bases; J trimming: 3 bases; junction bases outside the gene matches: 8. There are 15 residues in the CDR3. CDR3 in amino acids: CASNGNRGRTDTQYF. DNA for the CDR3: TGTGCCAGCAATGGTAACAGGGGGCGAACAGATACGCAGTATTTT.

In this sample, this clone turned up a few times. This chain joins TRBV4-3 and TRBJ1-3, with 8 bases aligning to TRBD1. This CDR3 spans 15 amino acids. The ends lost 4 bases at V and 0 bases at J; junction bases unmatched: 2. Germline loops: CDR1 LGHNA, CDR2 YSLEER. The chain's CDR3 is CASSRDRGSGNTIYF. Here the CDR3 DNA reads TGCGCCAGCAGCCGAGACAGGGGCTCTGGAAACACCATATATTTT.

CDR3 DNA sequence: TGTGCCAGCAGTAATACCGGGACAGCTAATTCACCCCTCCACTTT. Amino acid sequence: CASSNTGTANSPLHF. The gene calls are TRBV2 and TRBJ1-6; 7 bases line up with TRBD1. Germline V gene data show CDR1 as SNHLY and CDR2 as FYNNEI. V lost 5 bases and J lost 6; bases outside the gene matches: 7. The CDR3 totals 15 residues.

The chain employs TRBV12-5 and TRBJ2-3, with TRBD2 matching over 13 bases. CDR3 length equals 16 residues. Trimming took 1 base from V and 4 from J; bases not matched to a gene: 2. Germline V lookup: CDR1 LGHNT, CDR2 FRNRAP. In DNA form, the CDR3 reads TGTGCTAGTGGTTTGGGACTAGCGGGGGGACCAGATACGCAGTATTTT. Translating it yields CASGLGLAGGPDTQYF.

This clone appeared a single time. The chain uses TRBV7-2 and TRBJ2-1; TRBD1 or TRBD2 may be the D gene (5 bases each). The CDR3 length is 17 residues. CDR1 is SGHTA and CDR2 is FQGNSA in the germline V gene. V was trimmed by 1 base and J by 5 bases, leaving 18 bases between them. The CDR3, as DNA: TGTGCCAGCAGCTTAGGGGCGGGTCCCTCAGGGCACAATGAGCAGTTCTTC. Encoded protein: CASSLGAGPSGHNEQFF. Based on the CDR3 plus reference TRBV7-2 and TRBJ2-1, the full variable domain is GAGVSQSPSNKVTEKGKDVELRCDPISGHTALYWYRQSLGQGLEFLIYFQGNSAPDKSGLPSDRFSAERTGGSVSTLTIQRTQQEDSAVYLCASSLGAGPSGHNEQFFGPGTRLTVL.

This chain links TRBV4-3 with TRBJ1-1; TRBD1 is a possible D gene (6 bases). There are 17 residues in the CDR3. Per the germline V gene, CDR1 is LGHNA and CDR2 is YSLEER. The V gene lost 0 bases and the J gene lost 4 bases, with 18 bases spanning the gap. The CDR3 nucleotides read TGCGCCAGCAGCCAAGATGGACCGGGACATCGGTCCACTGAAGCTTTCTTT. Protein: CASSQDGPGHRSTEAFF.

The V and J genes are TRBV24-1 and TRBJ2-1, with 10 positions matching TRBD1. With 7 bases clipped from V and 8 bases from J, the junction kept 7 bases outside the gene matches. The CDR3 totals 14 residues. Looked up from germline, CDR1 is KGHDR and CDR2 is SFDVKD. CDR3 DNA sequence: TGTGCCACCAGGGGGACAGGGGTCGGGCATGAGCAGTTCTTC. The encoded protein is CATRGTGVGHEQFF.

This CDR3 reads CASSPSWVGTVAGELFF. The CDR3 bases are TGTGCCAGCAGCCCCTCCTGGGTCGGGACAGTTGCCGGGGAGCTGTTTTTT. The chain uses TRBV9 and TRBJ2-2, with 7 bases matching TRBD1. Looked up from germline, CDR1 is SGDLS and CDR2 is YYNGEE. The CDR3 contains 17 residues. V dropped 4 bases and J dropped 6; count of bases not matched to a gene: 15.